Below are 22 T cell receptor beta chains sequenced from a single sample in a study of technical replicates of blood from a few donors. The repertoire was sequenced with immunoSEQ multiplex PCR; TCRdb's copy has only in-frame clones and lacks some. The sample shows around 72,000 clones, almost 95% of them seen only once. The sequencing sample was made of T cells isolated from PBMCs. The receptors shown here come from a human donor in good health.

The chain couples TRBV7-2 to TRBJ1-1; D remains ambiguous. Looked up from germline, CDR1 is SGHTA and CDR2 is FQGNSA. Trimming removed 0 bases from V and 8 bases from J, with 7 bases in between. CDR3 size: 12 residues. In DNA form, the CDR3 reads TGTGCCAGCAGCTTAGCAGCTCGAGAAGCTTTCTTT. Translation gives CASSLAAREAFF.

This clone was recorded once. V and J are TRBV11-2 and TRBJ2-1; D not resolved. Germline values: CDR1 SGHAT, CDR2 FQNNGV. The germline V and J ends were trimmed by 2 bases and 1 base, with 6 bases remaining between them. This CDR3 has 14 amino acids. The CDR3 is CASSLQVSYNEQFF. The DNA of the CDR3 is TGTGCCAGCAGCTTACAGGTGTCCTACAATGAGCAGTTCTTC.

The chain carries TRBV6-5 and TRBJ2-2, with D possibly TRBD2 on 5 matching bases. The CDR3 loop spans 13 amino acids. Germline V lookup: CDR1 MNHEY, CDR2 SVGAGI. V lost 6 bases and J lost 6, with 11 bases in between. The CDR3 spells CASRPTSPGELFF. CDR3 nucleotides: TGTGCCAGCAGACCAACTAGTCCCGGGGAGCTGTTTTTT.

The CDR3 region is CASSQGSGRMYNEQFF. The DNA for the CDR3 is TGCGCCAGCAGCCAAGGGAGCGGGAGGATGTACAATGAGCAGTTCTTC. The V and J genes are TRBV4-1 and TRBJ2-1; 9 bases match TRBD2. There are 16 residues in the CDR3. Trimming cost V 1 base and J 4 bases; bases outside gene matches: 5. Germline V lookup: CDR1 MGHRA, CDR2 YSYEKL.

The chain is built from TRBV30 and TRBJ1-2, with D possibly being TRBD1 (5 bases). The CDR3 totals 14 residues. CDR1 and CDR2 from the germline V gene are GTSNPN and SVGIG (reference sequence). V shed 7 bases and J shed 3 bases, with 18 bases lying between them. CDR3 region: CALPAPGGDYGYTF. The CDR3 bases are TGTGCCTTGCCCGCCCCAGGAGGGGACTATGGCTACACCTTC.

The V and J genes are TRBV27 and TRBJ1-2; no reliable D call. Trimming left V 6 bases short and J 3 bases short, with 11 bases between. Germline V lookup: CDR1 MNHEY, CDR2 SMNVEV (reference sequence). The CDR3 spans 13 residues. Here the CDR3 reads CASRFRRDYGYTF. As DNA, the CDR3 is TGTGCCAGCAGATTTCGACGGGACTATGGCTACACCTTC.

The chain employs TRBV2 and TRBJ2-1, with D possibly TRBD1 on 5 matching bases. The CDR3 totals 16 residues. Looked up from germline, CDR1 is SNHLY and CDR2 is FYNNEI. The V end lost 8 bases, the J end lost 1 base, and 18 bases lay between the germline ends. The CDR3 DNA sequence: TGTGCCAGCGGTAGCCCAGGGTACCGGTCCTACAATGAGCAGTTCTTC. This translates into CASGSPGYRSYNEQFF.

This chain connects TRBV5-1 to TRBJ2-7; 8 positions match TRBD1. CDR1 is SGHRS, CDR2 YFSETQ, per germline. This CDR3 is 14 amino acids long. Trimming at V came to 5 bases and at J to 5 bases, leaving 9 bases not matched to a gene. The CDR3 loop is CASSIQGASNEQYF. The CDR3 DNA is TGCGCCAGCAGTATCCAGGGGGCAAGCAACGAGCAGTACTTC. The full variable domain, completed using reference TRBV5-1 and TRBJ2-7, is KAGVTQTPRYLIKTRGQQVTLSCSPISGHRSVSWYQQTPGQGLQFLFEYFSETQRNKGNFPGRFSGRQFSNSRSEMNVSTLELGDSALYLCASSIQGASNEQYFGPGTRLTVT.

The chain joins TRBV27 to TRBJ1-5, with D perhaps matching TRBD1 (6 bases). V was clipped by 1 base and J by 6 bases, with 13 bases between them. CDR1 and CDR2 (germline): MNHEY, SMNVEV (reference sequence). The CDR3 has 15 amino acids. CDR3: CASSLYRERTQPQHF. CDR3 nucleotides: TGTGCCAGCAGTTTATACAGGGAGCGGACTCAGCCCCAGCATTTT.

This chain's CDR3 is CASSVIIIGGSSGNTIYF. In DNA, the CDR3 is TGTGCCAGCAGTGTAATAATTATAGGGGGCTCTAGTGGAAACACCATATATTTT. The genes are TRBV2 and TRBJ1-3, with 7 bases identical to TRBD1. The CDR3 runs 18 residues. Germline trimming cut 4 bases from V and 3 bases from J; bases unmatched to any gene: 15. From germline, CDR1 is SNHLY and CDR2 FYNNEI.

This chain uses TRBV4-1 with TRBJ1-4; D is uncertain. The V gene's germline CDR1 is MGHRA and CDR2 YSYEKL. V lost 4 bases to trimming and J lost 0 bases, with 12 bases between them. The CDR3 totals 16 residues. CDR3 amino acids: CASSPRASATNEKLFF. For the CDR3, the DNA is TGCGCCAGCAGCCCCCGAGCGTCTGCAACTAATGAAAAACTGTTTTTT.

This chain joins TRBV6-1 and TRBJ2-7; D gene ambiguous. Trimming left V 3 bases short and J 3 bases short, with 9 bases between. This CDR3 is 13 amino acids long. Germline V gene sequence: CDR1 MNHNS, CDR2 SASEGT. The CDR3, as DNA: TGTGCCAGCAGTGAGCGTCTTTTCTACGAGCAGTACTTC. This sequence encodes CASSERLFYEQYF.

V is TRBV6-1 and J is TRBJ2-3; 8 bases are a match to TRBD2. Germline CDR1 reads MNHNS; CDR2 reads SASEGT. The length of the CDR3 is 14 residues. Trimming cost V 8 bases and J 0 bases; bases outside gene matches: 4. The CDR3 is CASGRTSSTDTQYF. CDR3 sequence (DNA): TGTGCCAGCGGGAGGACTAGCAGCACAGATACGCAGTATTTT.

The CDR3, as DNA: TGCGCCAGCAGCTTAGACAGGGGGTTCCTTGAACGAGAAGCTTTCTTT. Protein product: CASSLDRGFLEREAFF. This chain uses TRBV5-1 with TRBJ1-1; 9 nucleotides agree with TRBD1. The trim removed 2 bases at V and 8 bases at J, leaving 13 bases unmatched. This CDR3 is 16 amino acids long. The germline gives CDR1 SGHRS, CDR2 YFSETQ.

DNA of the CDR3: TGTGCTAGTGGTTCCGGACTAGCGGGATACAATGAGCAGTTCTTC. Encoded protein: CASGSGLAGYNEQFF. The V call is TRBV12-5, the J call TRBJ2-1, with 12 bases fitting TRBD2. The germline CDR1 and CDR2 sequences are LGHNT and FRNRAP. J gave up 4 bases and V 4 bases, and 2 bases lay outside the gene matches. CDR3 length equals 15 residues.

CDR3 residues: CATSRRPDSPRVLEQFF. The DNA of the CDR3 is TGTGCCACCAGCAGACGCCCGGACTCGCCGCGCGTACTCGAGCAGTTCTTC. The V and J genes are TRBV15 and TRBJ2-1, with D maybe TRBD2 (5 bases). V shed 2 bases and J shed 10 bases, with 24 bases lying between them. CDR1 is LNHNV, CDR2 YYDKDF, per germline (reference sequence). This CDR3 contains 17 residues.

The chain links TRBV5-6 to TRBJ2-5, with 11 bases identical to TRBD2. The germline V gene encodes CDR1 SGHDT and CDR2 YYEEEE. Trimming at V came to 4 bases and at J to 1 base, leaving 9 bases not matched to a gene. CDR3 length equals 17 residues. The CDR3 DNA sequence: TGTGCCAGCAGCGGGCGGGGACTAGCGGAGATCCAAGAGACCCAGTACTTC. Translating gives CASSGRGLAEIQETQYF.

The rearrangement links TRBV10-3 to TRBJ2-7; 12 bases fit TRBD2. Germline V lookup: CDR1 ENHRY, CDR2 SYGVKD. This CDR3 contains 15 residues. V was clipped by 10 bases and J by 5 bases; unmatched bases: 12. The CDR3 protein is CATRGLAGPRNEQYF. DNA for the CDR3: TGTGCCACCAGAGGACTAGCGGGACCTAGAAACGAGCAGTACTTC.

The rearrangement joins TRBV6-5 to TRBJ2-7; 11 bases are a match to TRBD2. V was pared by 5 bases and J by 3 bases, with 6 bases of the junction left unmatched. In germline, CDR1 is MNHEY, CDR2 SVGAGI. This CDR3 comprises 15 residues. The CDR3 region is CASSAGTSGYYEQYF. The DNA for the CDR3 is TGTGCCAGCAGTGCCGGGACTAGCGGATACTACGAGCAGTACTTC.

The rearrangement joins TRBV15 to TRBJ2-7; 7 bases fit TRBD1. Germline trimming cut 0 bases from V and 7 bases from J; bases unmatched to any gene: 6. Germline V gene lookup returns CDR1 LNHNV and CDR2 YYDKDF (reference sequence). This CDR3 has 14 amino acids. The CDR3 loop is CATSRDRGPREQYF. For the CDR3, the DNA is TGTGCCACCAGCAGAGATAGGGGGCCACGGGAGCAGTACTTC.

The chain joins TRBV28 to TRBJ1-4; the match to TRBD1 covers 7 bases. The CDR3 is made up of 13 amino acids. The junction had 5 bases not matched to a gene; V was cut back by 6 bases and J by 7 bases. CDR1 and CDR2 from the germline V gene are MDHEN and SYDVKM. This chain's CDR3 is CASRMTGTEKLFF. The CDR3 DNA follows: TGTGCCAGCAGGATGACAGGGACTGAAAAACTGTTTTTT. The full variable domain, with the rest looked up from reference TRBV28 and TRBJ1-4, is DVKVTQSSRYLVKRTGEKVFLECVQDMDHENMFWYRQDPGLGLRLIYFSYDVKMKEKGDIPEGYSVSREKKERFSLILESASTNQTSMYLCASRMTGTEKLFFGSGTQLSVL.

The chain has TRBV30 and TRBJ1-3; 9 bases are a match to TRBD1. This CDR3 is built from 17 residues. Trimming removed 1 base from V and 3 bases from J; junction bases left unmatched: 10. CDR1 is GTSNPN, CDR2 SVGIG, per germline (reference sequence). This CDR3 is CAWSGRRDRVYGNTIYF. The CDR3 nucleotides read TGTGCCTGGAGTGGTCGCCGGGACAGGGTTTATGGAAACACCATATATTTT.